The source of this T cell receptor (beta chain) is a study of early T cells in non-severe SARS-CoV-2 infection. Points from the study as a whole: Reliance on VDJdb matching favored anti-spike CD8 responses; private and CD4 specificities were missed.

CDR3 length equals 12 residues. Trimming left V 3 bases short and J 0 bases short, with 3 bases between. Looked up from germline, CDR1 is ENHRY and CDR2 is SYGVKD. Attachment of unique molecular identifiers to individual cDNA molecules was performed. TCRdb recomputed calls from the 5' RACE reads with MiXCR, one row per CDR3 protein. The sample yields about 70,000 distinct CDR3 sequences, about 12% seen once. Ten or more counts support this clonotype. Its antigen is currently unknown. The source of this sequence is an adult who was a healthcare worker with PCR-confirmed SARS-CoV-2 infection or an uninfected control (not recorded which). The donor label of this sample is uncertain. Here the sequenced sample was whole blood, taken at baseline. The chain recombines TRBV10-3 with TRBJ2-7, with D hard to call. The CDR3 loop is CAISDSSYEQYF. The DNA of the CDR3 is TGTGCCATCAGTGACAGCTCCTACGAGCAGTACTTC.